These 29 T cell receptor beta chains were all obtained from the same sample, sequenced in a study of cytomegalovirus exposure and HLA in healthy donors. This PCR relied on a set of 60 Vbeta primers and 13 Jbeta primers. Produced via immunoSEQ multiplex PCR; TCRdb's table is partial and in-frame only. The data contain about 160,000 clones, 70% of them singletons. Sequencing was carried out using PBMCs. The receptors stem from a man aged 18-30 years in good health and CMV-seropositive.

This clone was detected a few times. The DNA of the CDR3 is TGTGCCAGAAGCTTGGACGGAGCGTACGAGCAGTACGTC. This translates into CARSLDGAYEQYV. The gene calls are TRBV5-3 and TRBJ2-7; D is undetermined. TRBV5-3 is an ORF, with its function uncertain. CDR3 length equals 13 residues. The V gene lost 0 bases and the J gene lost 4 bases, with 8 bases spanning the gap.

The chain links TRBV28 to TRBJ2-7, with 7 positions matching TRBD2. The CDR3 is 14 residues long. J lost 4 bases, V lost 2 bases, and 5 bases had no gene match. Germline CDR1 MDHEN, CDR2 SYDVKM. The DNA of the CDR3 is TGTGCCAGCAGTTTAGGTGGGGGGGGATACGAGCAGTACGTC. Translating gives CASSLGGGGYEQYV.

V and J are TRBV2 and TRBJ2-1; D gene ambiguous. Germline CDR1 SNHLY, CDR2 FYNNEI. The CDR3 has 12 amino acids. Trimming took 8 bases from V and 5 from J, leaving 10 bases between them. The CDR3 sequence is CASLAGNNEQFF. In nucleotides, the CDR3 is TGTGCCAGCTTGGCAGGTAACAATGAGCAGTTCTTC.

This chain links TRBV5-1 with TRBJ2-2; 9 nucleotides match TRBD1. CDR3 length: 15 amino acids. Germline V gene lookup returns CDR1 SGHRS and CDR2 YFSETQ. V was clipped by 2 bases and J by 3 bases; unmatched bases: 2. This chain's CDR3 is CASSFRTGDTGELFF. The CDR3 DNA reads as TGCGCCAGCAGCTTCCGGACAGGGGACACCGGGGAGCTGTTTTTT.

The V and J genes are TRBV5-6 and TRBJ2-5, with D possibly being TRBD1 (6 bases). V gave up 0 bases and J gave up 1 base, with 19 bases separating them. Germline CDR1 and CDR2: SGHDT and YYEEEE. This CDR3 contains 18 residues. The CDR3 coding sequence is TGTGCCAGCAGCTTGGCCCGGCACAGGGCGAAACTCCAAGAGACCCAGTACTTC. Translated: CASSLARHRAKLQETQYF.

The genes are TRBV5-1 and TRBJ1-1, with D possibly TRBD1 on 6 matching bases. V was trimmed by 3 bases and J by 0 bases, leaving 15 bases between them. The CDR3 totals 16 residues. Per germline, CDR1 SGHRS and CDR2 YFSETQ. CDR3 DNA: TGCGCCAGCAGCTCCCGGGGGGGGCTCATGAACACTGAAGCTTTCTTT. Translated: CASSSRGGLMNTEAFF. Using reference TRBV5-1 and TRBJ1-1 for the parts outside the CDR3, the full variable domain is KAGVTQTPRYLIKTRGQQVTLSCSPISGHRSVSWYQQTPGQGLQFLFEYFSETQRNKGNFPGRFSGRQFSNSRSEMNVSTLELGDSALYLCASSSRGGLMNTEAFFGQGTRLTVV.

The CDR3 is CASRKPTGELFF. CDR3 bases: TGTGCCAGCAGGAAGCCGACCGGGGAGCTGTTTTTT. The gene calls are TRBV28 and TRBJ2-2; D uncertain. CDR1 is MDHEN, CDR2 SYDVKM, per germline. The CDR3 spans 12 residues. Trimming stripped 6 bases from V and 5 bases from J, with 7 bases between.

This clone was recorded only once. V gene TRBV5-4 combines with J gene TRBJ2-7; 7 bases fit TRBD1. Germline CDR1 and CDR2: SGHNT and YYREEE (reference sequence). With V trimmed by 4 bases and J by 4 bases, 8 bases remained unmatched. The CDR3 length is 14 residues. The CDR3 loop reads CASSRKTGSYEQYV. The CDR3 bases are TGTGCCAGCAGCCGAAAGACAGGGTCTTACGAGCAGTACGTC.

This chain joins TRBV28 and TRBJ2-2; TRBD2 agrees at 12 bases. Germline loops: CDR1 MDHEN, CDR2 SYDVKM. The CDR3 contains 15 residues. J lost 4 bases, V lost 7 bases, and 4 bases had no gene match. The CDR3 here is CASKPGLAGTGELFF. The DNA for the CDR3 is TGTGCCAGCAAACCGGGACTAGCGGGCACCGGGGAGCTGTTTTTT.

This sequence joins TRBV19 and TRBJ2-2, with TRBD1 matching 12 bases. There are 14 residues in the CDR3. The junction had 5 bases not matched to a gene; V was cut back by 10 bases and J by 5 bases. Germline values: CDR1 LNHDA, CDR2 SQIVND (reference sequence). CDR3: CATRDRGQTGELFF. The CDR3 DNA follows: TGTGCCACCCGGGACAGGGGGCAAACCGGGGAGCTGTTTTTT.

The chain carries TRBV7-8 and TRBJ1-2, with D tentatively TRBD1 (5 bases). Trimming took off 5 bases at V and 6 bases at J, with 19 bases between the two ends. Germline V gives CDR1 SGHVS, CDR2 FQNEAQ. The CDR3 length is 15 residues. The DNA of the CDR3 is TGTGCCAGCAGCCGCCTCAGGGAATTAAGCCATGGCTACACCTTC. Translation: CASSRLRELSHGYTF.

In its sample, this clone was seen a few times. V gene TRBV19 combines with J gene TRBJ1-1; D is unresolved. Per the germline V gene, CDR1 is LNHDA and CDR2 is SQIVND (reference sequence). This CDR3 comprises 15 residues. The V end was cut by 3 bases, the J end by 3 bases, with 14 bases between. The DNA of the CDR3 is TGTGCCAGTAGTATGCGCTGGACGGGAGACACTGAAGCTTTCTTT. It encodes CASSMRWTGDTEAFF.

V is TRBV7-3 and J is TRBJ2-1; 8 bases are a match to TRBD2. Germline V gene sequence: CDR1 SGHTA, CDR2 FQGTGA. V gave up 6 bases and J gave up 0 bases; unmatched junction bases: 7. This CDR3 is 16 amino acids long. This CDR3 reads CASRPTGTSSYNEQFF. CDR3 nucleotides: TGTGCCAGCAGGCCCACCGGGACTAGCTCCTACAATGAGCAGTTCTTC.

V and J are TRBV19 and TRBJ2-3; 7 bases are a match to TRBD1. Per germline, CDR1 LNHDA and CDR2 SQIVND (reference sequence). V gave up 3 bases and J gave up 0 bases; unmatched junction bases: 6. This CDR3 is built from 16 residues. In DNA, the CDR3 is TGTGCCAGTAGTATCCTTGGGACAGCTAGCACAGATACGCAGTATTTT. This encodes CASSILGTASTDTQYF. The full variable domain, in which reference TRBV19 and TRBJ2-3 provide the parts outside the CDR3, is DGGITQSPKYLFRKEGQNVTLSCEQNLNHDAMYWYRQDPGQGLRLIYYSQIVNDFQKGDIAEGYSVSREKKESFPLTVTSAQKNPTAFYLCASSILGTASTDTQYFGPGTRLTVL.

In its sample, this clone was seen once. CDR3 nucleotide sequence: TGTGCCAGCAGTGAGGTTGGGACAGATAGCAATCAGCCCCAGCATTTT. Its translation: CASSEVGTDSNQPQHF. The rearrangement uses TRBV25-1 and TRBJ1-5, with 7 positions matching TRBD1. Germline-derived CDR1 and CDR2 are MGHDK and SYGVNS. The CDR3 sequence is 16 residues long. V lost 3 bases and J lost 0; bases outside the gene matches: 5.

This chain joins TRBV6-1 and TRBJ2-3, with 13 bases that match TRBD2. In germline, CDR1 is MNHNS, CDR2 SASEGT. The V segment lost 7 bases and the J segment 5 bases; nucleotides outside the gene matches: 6. The CDR3 consists of 15 residues. DNA for the CDR3: TGTGCCAGCACCAGGACTAGCGGGGGCCAAGATACGCAGTATTTT. Protein: CASTRTSGGQDTQYF.

The chain employs TRBV19 and TRBJ1-5, with D uncertain. The CDR3 sequence is 13 residues long. The germline CDR1 and CDR2 sequences are LNHDA and SQIVND (reference sequence). The germline V and J ends were trimmed by 5 bases and 5 bases, with 10 bases remaining between them. The CDR3 DNA reads TGTGCCAGTAGTGGTTCATCGGATCAGCCCCAGCATTTT. Protein: CASSGSSDQPQHF.

The CDR3 reads CAWKFWGDEAFF. The CDR3 DNA reads as TGTGCCTGGAAGTTTTGGGGCGACGAAGCTTTCTTT. The V gene is TRBV30, the J gene TRBJ1-1, with D perhaps matching TRBD1 (5 bases). Germline CDR1 reads GTSNPN; CDR2 reads SVGIG (reference sequence). V lost 4 bases to trimming and J lost 8 bases, with 14 bases between them. The length of the CDR3 is 12 residues.

The CDR3 here is CASHGTGLQETQYF. The DNA of the CDR3 is TGTGCCAGCCATGGGACAGGGCTCCAAGAGACCCAGTACTTC. The chain has TRBV6-5 and TRBJ2-5, with TRBD1 matching over 9 bases. Germline V gene sequence: CDR1 MNHEY, CDR2 SVGAGI. The CDR3 is made up of 14 amino acids. With V trimmed by 8 bases and J by 1 base, 5 bases remained unmatched.

The V call is TRBV15, the J call TRBJ2-3, with D perhaps TRBD2 (5 bases). The CDR3 runs to 15 residues. Trimming cost V 0 bases and J 11 bases, with 18 bases left between them. Germline CDR1 and CDR2: LNHNV and YYDKDF (reference sequence). CDR3 residues: CATSRESGLAGRQYF. CDR3 DNA: TGTGCCACCAGCAGAGAATCAGGACTTGCAGGCAGGCAGTATTTT.

The chain recombines TRBV5-4 with TRBJ2-4; a possible D gene is TRBD2 (5 bases). Germline-derived CDR1 and CDR2 are SGHNT and YYREEE (reference sequence). This CDR3 has 12 amino acids. Trimming took off 4 bases at V and 5 bases at J, with 7 bases between the two ends. The CDR3, as DNA: TGTGCCAGCAGCCCAGCGGAAAACATTCAGTACTTC. Translated: CASSPAENIQYF.

This clone has just a few counts. This chain joins TRBV28 and TRBJ1-2; 8 bases line up with TRBD1. CDR3 length: 15 amino acids. V lost 4 bases, J lost 6 bases, and 10 bases stayed unmatched. Germline V CDR1 and CDR2: MDHEN, SYDVKM. The CDR3 nucleotides are TGTGCCAGCAGTTCCCGCCAGGGGGCCGAGGATGGCTACACCTTC. Encoded protein: CASSSRQGAEDGYTF.

In its sample, this clone was seen a few times. The rearrangement uses TRBV6-4 and TRBJ2-3; 8 positions agree with TRBD2. CDR1 and CDR2 from the germline V gene are MRHNA and SNTAGT. The ends lost 0 bases at V and 2 bases at J; junction bases unmatched: 16. The CDR3 is 20 residues long. DNA for the CDR3: TGTGCCAGCAGTGACTCGTATCAGTTAGCGGGACCACGTTCCACAGATACGCAGTATTTT. Its translation: CASSDSYQLAGPRSTDTQYF.

This chain joins TRBV18 and TRBJ1-4, with 8 nucleotides matching TRBD1. Germline loops: CDR1 KGHSH, CDR2 LQKENI. The CDR3 contains 15 residues. The trim removed 4 bases at V and 7 bases at J, leaving 8 bases unmatched. CDR3 in amino acids: CASSLRDRPSEKLFF. The CDR3 DNA reads as TGTGCCAGCTCACTACGGGACAGGCCCTCTGAAAAACTGTTTTTT.

This clone was observed a single time. This chain connects TRBV19 to TRBJ1-3; D is uncertain. Germline V gene sequence: CDR1 LNHDA, CDR2 SQIVND (reference sequence). V was shortened by 5 bases and J by 0 bases, with 11 bases between the two germline ends. The CDR3 has 15 amino acids. Written as DNA, the CDR3 is TGTGCCAGTAGTCCCCGACTGAACTCTGGAAACACCATATATTTT. Amino acids: CASSPRLNSGNTIYF.

V usage is TRBV6-1 and J usage is TRBJ2-3, with D possibly matching TRBD2 (5 bases). Looked up from germline, CDR1 is MNHNS and CDR2 is SASEGT. V was pared by 10 bases and J by 2 bases, with 19 bases between. The CDR3 has 15 residues. The CDR3: CATRPGVLLTDTQYF. CDR3 in DNA: TGTGCCACCAGACCCGGGGTCCTTCTCACAGATACGCAGTATTTT.

The chain recombines TRBV27 with TRBJ2-3, with 9 bases that match TRBD1. This CDR3 is 17 amino acids long. V dropped 4 bases and J dropped 5; count of bases not matched to a gene: 13. CDR1 is MNHEY, CDR2 SMNVEV, per germline (reference sequence). CDR3 sequence (DNA): TGTGCCAGCAGTTCCCCTGGGACAGGGAATTATAGAGATACGCAGTATTTT. Its translation is CASSSPGTGNYRDTQYF.

The CDR3 DNA reads as TGTGCCAGCAGTCAGTATAGCAATCAGCCCCAGCATTTT. Its protein product is CASSQYSNQPQHF. The chain is built from TRBV25-1 and TRBJ1-5; D not resolved. The CDR3 length is 13 residues. The germline gives CDR1 MGHDK, CDR2 SYGVNS. Trimming shortened V by 5 bases and J by 0 bases, and 5 bases separated the two germline ends.

J is TRBJ2-3 and V is TRBV9, with 7 bases that match TRBD2. The germline gives CDR1 SGDLS, CDR2 YYNGEE. The trim removed 0 bases at V and 4 bases at J, leaving 5 bases unmatched. The CDR3 runs to 15 residues. CDR3 sequence reads: CASSVVGGSADTQYF. The CDR3 nucleotides read TGTGCCAGCAGCGTAGTGGGGGGGAGTGCAGATACGCAGTATTTT.